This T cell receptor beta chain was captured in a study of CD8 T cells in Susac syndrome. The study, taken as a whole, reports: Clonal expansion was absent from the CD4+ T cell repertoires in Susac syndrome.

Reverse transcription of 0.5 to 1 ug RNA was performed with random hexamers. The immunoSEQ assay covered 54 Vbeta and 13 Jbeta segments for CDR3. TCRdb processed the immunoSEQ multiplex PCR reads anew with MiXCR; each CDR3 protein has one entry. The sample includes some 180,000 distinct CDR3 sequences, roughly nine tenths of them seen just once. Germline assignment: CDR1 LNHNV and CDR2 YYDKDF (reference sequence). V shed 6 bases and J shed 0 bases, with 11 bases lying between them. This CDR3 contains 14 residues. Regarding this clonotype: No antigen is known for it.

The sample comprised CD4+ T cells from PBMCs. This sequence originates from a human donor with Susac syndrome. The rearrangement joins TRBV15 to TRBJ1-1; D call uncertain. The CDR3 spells CATSAGVMNTEAFF. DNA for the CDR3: TGTGCCACCAGTGCAGGTGTGATGAACACTGAAGCTTTCTTT.